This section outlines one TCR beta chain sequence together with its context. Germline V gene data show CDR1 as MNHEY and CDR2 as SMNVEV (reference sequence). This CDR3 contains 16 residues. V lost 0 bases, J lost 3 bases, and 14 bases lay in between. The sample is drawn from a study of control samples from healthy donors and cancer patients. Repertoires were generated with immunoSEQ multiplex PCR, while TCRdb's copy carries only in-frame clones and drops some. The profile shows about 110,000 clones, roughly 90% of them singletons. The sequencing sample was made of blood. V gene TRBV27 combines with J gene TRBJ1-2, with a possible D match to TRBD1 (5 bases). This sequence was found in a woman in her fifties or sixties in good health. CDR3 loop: CASSLSGSGRYYGYTF. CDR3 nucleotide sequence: TGTGCCAGCAGTTTATCGGGTTCAGGGAGATACTATGGCTACACCTTC.